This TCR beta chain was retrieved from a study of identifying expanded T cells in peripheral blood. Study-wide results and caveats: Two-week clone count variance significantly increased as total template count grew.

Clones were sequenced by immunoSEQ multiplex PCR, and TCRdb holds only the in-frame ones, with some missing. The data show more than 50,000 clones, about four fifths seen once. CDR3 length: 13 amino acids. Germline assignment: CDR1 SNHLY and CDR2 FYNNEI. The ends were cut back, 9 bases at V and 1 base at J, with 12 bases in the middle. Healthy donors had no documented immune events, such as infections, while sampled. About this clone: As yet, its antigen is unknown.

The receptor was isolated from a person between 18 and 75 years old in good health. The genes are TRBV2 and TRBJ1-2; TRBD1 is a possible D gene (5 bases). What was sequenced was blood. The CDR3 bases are TGTGCCAGTATCGGGGGGGGTAACTATGGCTACACCTTC. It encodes CASIGGGNYGYTF.